The 13 T cell receptor beta chains below come from one sample, sequenced in a study of response to subunit inactivated influenza vaccine. Using its own MiXCR run on the RT-PCR reads, TCRdb lists one record per CDR3 protein. Here the sample spans around 300,000 distinct CDR3 sequences, around 22% being singletons. Sequences were derived from PBMCs from blood, sampled less than 22 months after vaccination. The receptors were gathered from a man aged 50 to 69 who received an inactivated influenza vaccine.

The gene calls are TRBV12-3 or TRBV12-4 and TRBJ1-6, with a possible D match to TRBD1 (6 bases). The CDR3 is made up of 14 amino acids. Trimming pared 6 bases from V and 7 bases from J, leaving 13 bases between. CDR3 in DNA: TGTGCCAGCAGAGGTTGGGACAACAATTCACCCCTCCACTTT. It yields the protein CASRGWDNNSPLHF.

This sequence joins TRBV9 and TRBJ1-2; D is undetermined. Trimming cost V 0 bases and J 2 bases, with 14 bases left between them. Germline V gene lookup returns CDR1 SGDLS and CDR2 YYNGEE. There are 16 residues in the CDR3. The CDR3 loop is CASSVGSPRGNYGYTF. The CDR3 DNA sequence: TGTGCCAGCAGCGTAGGGTCACCTCGCGGGAACTATGGCTACACCTTC.

This clonotype was detected many times. The chain recombines TRBV5-1 with TRBJ1-1; perhaps TRBD1 as D (5 bases). V was pared by 4 bases and J by 1 base, with 11 bases between. Germline lookup yields CDR1 SGHRS and CDR2 YFSETQ. CDR3 size: 14 residues. The CDR3 sequence is CASSTQDKNTEAFF. The CDR3 region has the DNA TGCGCCAGCAGCACCCAGGACAAGAACACTGAAGCTTTCTTT.

This chain joins TRBV5-1 and TRBJ1-4, with D hard to call. Per germline, CDR1 SGHRS and CDR2 YFSETQ. CDR3 length equals 13 residues. V lost 4 bases and J lost 7, with 11 bases in between. CDR3 sequence: CASSQSGGEKLFF. The CDR3 coding sequence is TGCGCCAGCAGCCAGAGCGGAGGTGAAAAACTGTTTTTT.

The gene calls are TRBV5-6 and TRBJ2-7; no definite D call. The germline V gene encodes CDR1 SGHDT and CDR2 YYEEEE. The CDR3 length is 12 residues. V was trimmed by 2 bases and J by 2 bases, leaving 5 bases between them. Here the CDR3 reads CASSFSAYEQYF. The DNA for the CDR3 is TGTGCCAGCAGCTTTTCGGCCTACGAGCAGTACTTC.

This clonotype was seen more than once but under ten times. The V and J genes are TRBV29-1 and TRBJ2-1; the D gene is possibly TRBD1 (6 bases). The CDR3 loop spans 13 amino acids. Germline V lookup: CDR1 SQVTM, CDR2 ANQGSEA. V gave up 5 bases and J gave up 6 bases, with 14 bases separating them. In nucleotides, the CDR3 is TGCAGCGTTAAACAGGGTAGGGTCAATGAGCAGTTCTTC. This sequence encodes CSVKQGRVNEQFF.

The chain recombines TRBV7-9 with TRBJ1-2; D is perhaps TRBD1 (6 bases). Germline CDR1 reads SEHNR; CDR2 reads FQNEAQ (reference sequence). Trimming left V 5 bases short and J 6 bases short, with 19 bases between. The CDR3 has 15 amino acids. CDR3 loop: CASSLTGGLVDGYTF. Here the CDR3 DNA reads TGTGCCAGCAGCCTGACGGGGGGCTTGGTCGATGGCTACACCTTC.

This clonotype has more than one count but fewer than ten. The chain recombines TRBV12-3 or TRBV12-4 with TRBJ2-2; D may be TRBD1 (5 bases). Trimming shortened V by 6 bases and J by 5 bases, and 10 bases separated the two germline ends. The CDR3 has 13 residues. Here the CDR3 reads CASSPYRTGELFF. In nucleotides, the CDR3 is TGTGCCAGCAGCCCCTACAGGACCGGGGAGCTGTTTTTT.

This chain links TRBV20-1 with TRBJ2-5; 7 bases are shared with TRBD1. Germline V CDR1 and CDR2: DFQATT, SNEGSKA (reference sequence). With 3 bases clipped from V and 2 bases from J, the junction kept 0 bases outside the gene matches. CDR3 length equals 12 residues. CDR3: CSASRGQETQYF. DNA of the CDR3: TGCAGTGCTAGCAGGGGGCAAGAGACCCAGTACTTC.

The gene calls are TRBV4-3 and TRBJ2-3, with TRBD2 matching 12 bases. J was trimmed by 6 bases and V by 1 base; bases with no gene match: 5. CDR1 and CDR2 (germline): LGHNA, YSLEER. This CDR3 comprises 16 residues. The CDR3 DNA reads TGCGCCAGCAGCCAAGGTCTAGCGGGGGGGCGGGATACGCAGTATTTT. Residues: CASSQGLAGGRDTQYF.

This clonotype was seen a few times. The chain is built from TRBV12-3 or TRBV12-4 and TRBJ1-3; D call uncertain. Trimming removed 3 bases from V and 3 bases from J, with 12 bases in between. The CDR3 totals 15 residues. In DNA form, the CDR3 reads TGTGCCAGCAGTTTCCGGCCCGCGCGTGGAAACACCATATATTTT. Amino acids: CASSFRPARGNTIYF.

The sample holds a few counts of this clonotype. The chain recombines TRBV4-1 with TRBJ1-6; D ambiguous. The length of the CDR3 is 14 residues. Deletions cut 0 bases from V and 14 bases from J, with 14 bases between. Germline V CDR1 and CDR2: MGHRA, YSYEKL. CDR3 DNA sequence: TGCGCCAGCAGCCAAGATTTAGACGCTCGATCCCTCCACTTT. As protein: CASSQDLDARSLHF.

The chain has TRBV28 and TRBJ2-2; TRBD2 matches 12 bases. Germline V gene sequence: CDR1 MDHEN, CDR2 SYDVKM. The CDR3 runs 17 residues. The ends lost 0 bases at V and 6 bases at J; junction bases unmatched: 5. The CDR3 DNA sequence: TGTGCCAGCAGTTTATGGTCCCTAGCGGGGGGGCCCGGGGAGCTGTTTTTT. It specifies CASSLWSLAGGPGELFF.